These T cell receptor beta chains were read from a single sample in a study of T-cell reconstitution after alpha-beta-depleted transplantation in children. TCRdb passed the PCR reads through MiXCR, listing each CDR3 protein once. The sample carries 580,000 or so distinct CDR3 sequences, under 30% recorded once. Specimen: PBMCs, mostly from graft donor cells, collected 360 days after TCRalphabeta/CD19-depleted stem cell transplant. The receptors stem from a boy in the first two years of life who had a stem cell transplant for acute myeloid leukemia, so the T cells may come from the graft donor. CDR3s include the opening cysteine and the closing phenylalanine or tryptophan. The D gene is left open where the match is weak. Clone size is not always given. Where it is, it says once, few, many or a class for expanded clones.

V: TRBV28
J: TRBJ2-3
size: many
D: TRBD2
CDR3: CASRHPLLAGGADTQYF
DNA: TGTGCCAGCCGACACCCCCTACTAGCGGGGGGGGCAGATACGCAGTATTTT

V: TRBV6-1
J: TRBJ2-5
size: .
D: .
CDR3: CASSPGPAGHQETQYF
DNA: TGTGCCAGCAGCCCGGGGCCAGCGGGTCACCAAGAGACCCAGTACTTC

V: TRBV12-3/TRBV12-4
J: TRBJ2-3
size: few
D: TRBD1
CDR3: CASSPTPGQEITSTDTQYF
DNA: TGTGCCAGCAGCCCAACCCCGGGACAGGAAATTACTAGCACAGATACGCAGTATTTT

V: TRBV20-1
J: TRBJ2-7
size: few
D: TRBD2
CDR3: CSAPLAGGTEQYF
DNA: TGCAGTGCTCCCCTAGCGGGGGGGACCGAGCAGTACTTC

V: TRBV7-2
J: TRBJ2-5
size: .
D: .
CDR3: CASSLSRWETQYF
DNA: TGTGCCAGCAGCTTAAGTCGGTGGGAGACCCAGTACTTC

V: TRBV20-1
J: TRBJ2-1
size: few
D: .
CDR3: CSARESLLPNEQFF
DNA: TGCAGTGCTAGAGAGAGCTTGTTACCCAATGAGCAGTTCTTC

V: TRBV6-1
J: TRBJ1-2
size: .
D: .
CDR3: CASSEDVKVRVNYGYTF
DNA: TGTGCCAGCAGTGAAGATGTCAAGGTTAGGGTCAACTATGGCTACACCTTC

V: TRBV5-6
J: TRBJ1-1
size: few
D: .
CDR3: CASNPGGSTEAFF
DNA: TGTGCCAGCAACCCTGGGGGATCCACTGAAGCTTTCTTT

V: TRBV20-1
J: TRBJ1-6
size: few
D: .
CDR3: CSARKGRSSYNSPLHF
DNA: TGCAGTGCTAGGAAGGGGCGTAGCTCCTATAATTCACCCCTCCACTTT

V: TRBV6-1
J: TRBJ2-5
size: few
D: TRBD1
CDR3: CASSRRTGGGTQYF
DNA: TGTGCCAGCAGTCGACGGACAGGGGGGGGGACCCAGTACTTC

V: TRBV20-1
J: TRBJ1-1
size: few
D: .
CDR3: CSATTGRDKAFF
DNA: TGCAGTGCCACGACGGGTAGGGATAAAGCTTTCTTT

V: TRBV27
J: TRBJ2-1
size: .
D: TRBD1
CDR3: CASRTTGGPYNEQFF
DNA: TGTGCCAGCAGGACTACAGGGGGCCCCTACAATGAGCAGTTCTTC

V: TRBV2
J: TRBJ1-4
size: many
D: .
CDR3: CASSLGSDSYSKLFF
DNA: TGTGCCAGCAGTCTAGGTTCGGACAGTTATTCAAAACTGTTTTTT

V: TRBV20-1
J: TRBJ1-5
size: few
D: .
CDR3: CSANNRDSNQPQHF
DNA: TGCAGTGCTAACAACAGGGATAGCAATCAGCCCCAGCATTTT

V: TRBV7-2
J: TRBJ2-3
size: many
D: TRBD2
CDR3: CASSWGGGNTDTQYF
DNA: TGTGCCAGCAGCTGGGGCGGGGGGAACACAGATACGCAGTATTTT

V: TRBV27
J: TRBJ2-1
size: .
D: .
CDR3: CASSWGTGEQFF
DNA: TGTGCCAGCAGTTGGGGTACCGGTGAGCAGTTCTTC

V: TRBV12-3/TRBV12-4
J: TRBJ1-1
size: many
D: TRBD1
CDR3: CASSLNRQGARGTEAFF
DNA: TGTGCCAGCAGTTTGAATCGGCAGGGGGCGCGAGGCACTGAAGCTTTCTTT

V: TRBV20-1
J: TRBJ2-5
size: few
D: TRBD1
CDR3: CSAWDRSHQETQYF
DNA: TGCAGTGCTTGGGACAGGAGCCACCAAGAGACCCAGTACTTC

V: TRBV20-1
J: TRBJ2-1
size: many
D: .
CDR3: CSARAGSKNEQFF
DNA: TGCAGTGCTAGAGCAGGCAGCAAGAATGAGCAGTTCTTC

V: TRBV10-3
J: TRBJ1-6
size: .
D: TRBD1
CDR3: CAITGTANSPLHF
DNA: TGTGCCATCACCGGGACAGCAAATTCACCCCTCCACTTT

V: TRBV7-2
J: TRBJ2-1
size: .
D: TRBD2
CDR3: CASTRAGDYNEQFF
DNA: TGTGCCAGCACTCGAGCGGGGGACTACAATGAGCAGTTCTTC

V: TRBV19
J: TRBJ2-5
size: many
D: .
CDR3: CASSPPGGETQYF
DNA: TGTGCCAGTAGCCCCCCAGGGGGGGAGACCCAGTACTTC

V: TRBV6-1
J: TRBJ2-7
size: few
D: .
CDR3: CASRARDTPSYEQYF
DNA: TGTGCCAGCAGAGCCCGGGACACTCCTTCCTACGAGCAGTACTTC

V: TRBV20-1
J: TRBJ2-3
size: many
D: .
CDR3: CSALLGPDTQYF
DNA: TGCAGTGCCCTCCTGGGTCCCGATACGCAGTATTTT

V: TRBV6-2/TRBV6-3
J: TRBJ2-2
size: .
D: .
CDR3: CASSYPTDTGELFF
DNA: TGTGCCAGCAGTTACCCGACGGACACCGGGGAGCTGTTTTTT

V: TRBV2
J: TRBJ1-5
size: many
D: .
CDR3: CASSDGVPNQPQHF
DNA: TGTGCCAGCAGTGACGGGGTACCAAATCAGCCCCAGCATTTT

V: TRBV5-1
J: TRBJ2-4
size: many
D: .
CDR3: CASSPGGIQYF
DNA: TGCGCCAGTTCGCCCGGGGGAATTCAGTACTTC

V: TRBV3-1
J: TRBJ2-3
size: .
D: .
CDR3: CATGPDGIATDTQYF
DNA: TGTGCCACCGGACCGGACGGGATTGCCACAGATACGCAGTATTTT

V: TRBV15
J: TRBJ1-2
size: .
D: .
CDR3: CATGGNLNYGYTF
DNA: TGTGCCACCGGCGGCAACTTGAACTATGGCTACACCTTC

V: TRBV29-1
J: TRBJ2-2
size: .
D: TRBD2
CDR3: CSVYGLAGVSGELFF
DNA: TGCAGCGTCTACGGACTAGCGGGGGTGAGCGGGGAGCTGTTTTTT

V: TRBV7-2
J: TRBJ2-5
size: .
D: .
CDR3: CASSLVRGPEETQYF
DNA: TGTGCCAGCAGCTTAGTGCGGGGACCGGAGGAGACCCAGTACTTC

V: TRBV25-1
J: TRBJ1-1
size: few
D: .
CDR3: CASGGRYTEAFF
DNA: TGTGCCAGCGGGGGACGTTACACTGAAGCTTTCTTT

V: TRBV27
J: TRBJ2-7
size: many
D: .
CDR3: CASSPLGEGEQYF
DNA: TGTGCCAGCAGCCCCCTGGGGGAAGGAGAGCAGTACTTC

V: TRBV12-3/TRBV12-4
J: TRBJ2-7
size: many
D: .
CDR3: CASSSTGTGRLHEQYF
DNA: TGTGCCAGCAGTTCGACCGGCACCGGCAGGTTGCACGAGCAGTACTTC

V: TRBV7-9
J: TRBJ1-1
size: .
D: .
CDR3: CASSPNGAEAFF
DNA: TGTGCCAGCAGTCCTAACGGGGCTGAAGCTTTCTTT

V: TRBV20-1
J: TRBJ2-2
size: few
D: .
CDR3: CSAPAQGLPNTGELFF
DNA: TGCAGTGCCCCCGCACAGGGCCTCCCTAACACCGGGGAGCTGTTTTTT

V: TRBV25-1
J: TRBJ1-1
size: .
D: .
CDR3: CASRALDRKGNTEAFF
DNA: TGTGCCAGCAGGGCCTTGGACAGAAAGGGAAACACTGAAGCTTTCTTT

V: TRBV6-8
J: TRBJ2-2
size: .
D: .
CDR3: CAGGARNTGELFF
DNA: TGTGCCGGGGGGGCACGGAACACCGGGGAGCTGTTTTTT

V: TRBV18
J: TRBJ2-3
size: few
D: .
CDR3: CASSPWASSTDTQYF
DNA: TGTGCCAGCTCACCGTGGGCATCTAGCACAGATACGCAGTATTTT

V: TRBV28
J: TRBJ2-1
size: few
D: .
CDR3: CASSSPHGGREQFF
DNA: TGTGCCAGCAGTTCCCCTCACGGGGGCCGGGAGCAGTTCTTC

V: TRBV7-2
J: TRBJ1-3
size: many
D: .
CDR3: CASSLAKVEAGNTIYF
DNA: TGTGCCAGCAGCTTAGCCAAAGTTGAGGCTGGAAACACCATATATTTT

V: TRBV6-5
J: TRBJ2-3
size: many
D: TRBD2
CDR3: CASSSLYSGDRTDTQYF
DNA: TGTGCCAGCAGTTCCCTCTACAGCGGGGATCGCACAGATACGCAGTATTTT

V: TRBV20-1
J: TRBJ2-5
size: .
D: .
CDR3: CSASPSGIKETQYF
DNA: TGCAGTGCTAGCCCCTCGGGGATCAAAGAGACCCAGTACTTC

V: TRBV5-1
J: TRBJ1-1
size: many
D: .
CDR3: CASSLEENTEAFF
DNA: TGTGCCAGCAGCTTAGAGGAGAACACTGAAGCTTTCTTT

V: TRBV6-5
J: TRBJ2-2
size: .
D: .
CDR3: CASSYPTIGPDRELFF
DNA: TGTGCCAGCAGTTACCCTACCATCGGACCGGACCGGGAGCTGTTTTTT

V: TRBV5-5
J: TRBJ1-5
size: few
D: .
CDR3: CASSLSRQYSNQPQHF
DNA: TGTGCCAGCAGCTTGTCGAGACAGTATAGCAATCAGCCCCAGCATTTT

V: TRBV4-2
J: TRBJ2-1
size: few
D: .
CDR3: CASSQDLGGGTYNEQFF
DNA: TGTGCCAGCAGCCAAGATCTTGGGGGGGGCACCTACAATGAGCAGTTCTTC

V: TRBV12-3/TRBV12-4
J: TRBJ2-1
size: few
D: .
CDR3: CASSLAGSWDEQFF
DNA: TGTGCCAGCAGTTTGGCAGGTAGTTGGGATGAGCAGTTCTTC

V: TRBV5-1
J: TRBJ1-2
size: .
D: .
CDR3: CASSLERYRVDGYTF
DNA: TGCGCCAGCAGCTTGGAAAGATACAGGGTAGACGGCTACACCTTC